A single sample gave rise to the 23 T cell receptor beta chains below, sequenced in a study of T cells in women clearing cervical HPV infection. Profiling relied on immunoSEQ multiplex PCR, and the TCRdb table lists in-frame clones only, not all of them. The table for this sample gives 45,000 to 50,000 clones. What was sequenced was blood buffy coat. These receptor sequences come from a woman aged 18 to 69 with a cervical HPV16 infection that either progressed to CIN3+ or cleared (not recorded which).

As to this clone: With the read ending 3 residues before the CDR3 end, the germline J gene is used to fill in that end. This chain connects TRBV7-3 to TRBJ2-3; 13 bases align to TRBD2. Germline values: CDR1 SGHTA, CDR2 FQGTGA. V shed 2 bases and J 5 bases; nucleotides not matched to a gene: 4. The CDR3 runs 16 residues. The CDR3 sequence: CASSLGLAGEKDTQYF. Incomplete CDR3 DNA: TGTGCCAGCAGCTTAGGACTAGCGGGAGAAAAAGATACG.

Concerning this clone: Coverage ceases 3 residues before the CDR3 finishes, and the germline J gene fills in the end. The chain links TRBV18 to TRBJ2-1, with D possibly matching TRBD2 (6 bases). Deletions cut 2 bases from V and 8 bases from J, with 7 bases between. Germline V gene lookup returns CDR1 KGHSH and CDR2 LQKENI. This CDR3 contains 12 residues. The CDR3 bases that were read are TGTGCCAGCTCACCAACGGGGGATGAG. This gives the protein CASSPTGDE. The full CDR3 protein reads CASSPTGDEQFF.

Note on this clone: The read finishes 3 residues shy of the CDR3 end, and the germline J gene is used to complete it. The chain employs TRBV11-2 and TRBJ1-5, with 7 positions matching TRBD1. The J segment lost 7 bases and the V segment lost 1 base, leaving 4 bases of the junction unmatched. This CDR3 spans 14 amino acids. The germline V gene encodes CDR1 SGHAT and CDR2 FQNNGV. CDR3 amino acids: CASSLGPGGQPQHF. Incomplete CDR3 DNA: TGTGCCAGCAGCTTAGGGCCAGGGGGACAGCCC.

On this clone itself: The read ends 3 residues early relative to the CDR3; the germline J gene fills the gap. This chain joins TRBV11-2 and TRBJ1-1; TRBD1 matches at 7 bases. Per the germline V gene, CDR1 is SGHAT and CDR2 is FQNNGV. The CDR3 is 15 amino acids. The CDR3 DNA, read in part, is TGTGCCAGCAGCGATTACTGGGACAGAAAAAAAGAA. It specifies CASSDYWDRKKE. The whole CDR3 reads CASSDYWDRKKEAFF. Full variable domain (rest looked up from reference TRBV11-2 and TRBJ1-1): EAGVAQSPRYKIIEKRQSVAFWCNPISGHATLYWYQQILGQGPKLLIQFQNNGVVDDSQLPKDRFSAERLKGVDSTLKIQPAKLEDSAVYLCASSDYWDRKKEAFFGQGTRLTVV.

For this clone: The CDR3 is cut off 3 residues early in the read; its end comes from the germline J gene. The V call is TRBV20-1, the J call TRBJ2-4, with D tentatively TRBD2 (7 bases). The CDR3 length is 15 residues. V was cut by 0 bases and J by 5 bases, with 14 bases left in between. Germline CDR1 reads DFQATT; CDR2 reads SNEGSKA (reference sequence). CDR3 DNA, as far as it was read: TGCAGTGCTAGAGAAATGGCGGGGGCGCAAAACATT. This translates into CSAREMAGAQNI. The complete CDR3 reads CSAREMAGAQNIQYF.

Notes on this clone: The sequence runs out 3 residues before the end of the CDR3; the remainder is reconstructed from the germline J gene. The V gene is TRBV30, the J gene TRBJ2-4, with D possibly being TRBD2 (5 bases). The CDR3 totals 14 residues. Germline values: CDR1 GTSNPN, CDR2 SVGIG (reference sequence). V was cut by 1 base and J by 7 bases, with 14 bases left in between. This CDR3 reads CAWSGSSTLNIQYF. CDR3 bases read: TGTGCCTGGAGTGGGTCTAGCACTTTGAACATT.

Details on this clone: The read terminates 3 residues before the CDR3 end, so the remaining end is supplied by the germline J gene. V and J are TRBV19 and TRBJ1-2; 7 nucleotides agree with TRBD1. This CDR3 is built from 15 residues. The germline CDR1 and CDR2 sequences are LNHDA and SQIVND (reference sequence). J lost 3 bases, V lost 4 bases, and 8 bases had no gene match. CDR3 DNA, as far as it was read: TGTGCCAGTAGTACCCCCGGGACAGTAGACTATGGC. Encoded protein: CASSTPGTVDYG. The CDR3 in its entirety is CASSTPGTVDYGYTF.

For this clone: The CDR3 goes on 3 residues after the read ends, and that part is filled in from the germline J gene. The genes are TRBV7-9 and TRBJ2-4; D may be TRBD2 (5 bases). Germline V gene data show CDR1 as SEHNR and CDR2 as FQNEAQ (reference sequence). The length of the CDR3 is 14 residues. CDR3 residues: CASSSRGGHNGQYF. The part of the CDR3 DNA that was read is TGTGCCAGCAGCTCCCGCGGCGGGCATAATGGT.

Points on this clone: The CDR3 goes on 3 residues after the read ends, and that part is filled in from the germline J gene. The rearrangement uses TRBV18 and TRBJ2-7; D uncertain. V lost 3 bases and J 4 bases, leaving 13 bases between the germline ends. The CDR3 extends over 14 amino acids. Germline CDR1 is KGHSH and CDR2 is LQKENI. The DNA read from the CDR3 is TGTGCCAGCTCACCGCGAAATTTCGAGTACGAG. Encoded protein: CASSPRNFEYE. The full CDR3 reads CASSPRNFEYEQYF.

Concerning this clone: From the germline J gene comes the end of the CDR3, since the read stops 3 residues before it. The V call is TRBV18, the J call TRBJ2-7; 9 positions agree with TRBD1. The J segment lost 2 bases and the V segment lost 3 bases, leaving 8 bases of the junction unmatched. The CDR3 runs 16 residues. Germline V lookup: CDR1 KGHSH, CDR2 LQKENI. The chain's CDR3 is CASSPTPGQGPYEQYF. The sequenced CDR3 bases are TGTGCCAGCTCACCGACACCGGGACAGGGACCCTACGAG.

A note on this clone: The read comes to an end 3 residues before the CDR3 does, leaving the germline J gene to fill in the end. The V call is TRBV5-1, the J call TRBJ2-3; possible D gene TRBD1, 6 bases. Germline V gene lookup returns CDR1 SGHRS and CDR2 YFSETQ. This CDR3 spans 14 amino acids. CDR3 bases read: TGCGCCAGCAGCTTGACAGGGCAGGATCAGCCG. Amino acids: CASSLTGQDQP. The whole CDR3 reads CASSLTGQDQPQYF. Looking up the rest from reference TRBV5-1 and TRBJ2-3 gives the full variable domain: KAGVTQTPRYLIKTRGQQVTLSCSPISGHRSVSWYQQTPGQGLQFLFEYFSETQRNKGNFPGRFSGRQFSNSRSEMNVSTLELGDSALYLCASSLTGQDQPQYFGPGTRLTVL.

CDR3 residues: CASSFSGTGDSPLHF. Incomplete CDR3 DNA: TGTGCCAGCAGCTTCTCCGGGACAGGGGATTCACCC. V usage is TRBV5-5 and J usage is TRBJ1-6; the match to TRBD1 covers 10 bases. The CDR3 extends 3 residues past the end of the read, so its final part is completed from the germline J gene. J gave up 8 bases and V 2 bases, and 4 bases lay outside the gene matches. CDR1 and CDR2 from the germline V gene are SGHKS and YYEKEE (reference sequence). CDR3 length: 15 residues.

As for this clone: The CDR3 goes on 3 residues after the read ends, and that part is filled in from the germline J gene. The rearrangement uses TRBV30 and TRBJ2-2; TRBD1 matches 7 bases. Germline values: CDR1 GTSNPN, CDR2 SVGIG (reference sequence). There are 12 residues in the CDR3. Trimming took 5 bases from V and 7 from J; bases not matched to a gene: 4. CDR3 sequence: CAWSQGNGELFF. The CDR3 DNA, read in part, is TGTGCCTGGTCACAGGGGAACGGGGAG.

Details on this clone: The DNA ends 3 residues before the CDR3 does, and the rest of the CDR3 is filled in from the germline J gene. The genes are TRBV18 and TRBJ1-1, with 9 nucleotides matching TRBD1. V was pared by 4 bases and J by 5 bases, with 5 bases of the junction left unmatched. Germline values: CDR1 KGHSH, CDR2 LQKENI. The CDR3 is 14 residues long. Incomplete CDR3 DNA: TGTGCCAGCTCACGGGGACAGGGAGAAACTGAA. It translates to CASSRGQGETE. The complete CDR3 reads CASSRGQGETEAFF.

Notes on this clone: The read gets to within 3 residues of the CDR3 end, and the germline J gene fills in the rest. The chain is built from TRBV14 and TRBJ2-3; 8 bases are shared with TRBD2. The CDR3 totals 15 residues. CDR1 and CDR2 (germline): SGHDN, FVKESK. Trimming cost V 4 bases and J 0 bases; bases outside gene matches: 3. The sequenced part of the CDR3 DNA is TGTGCCAGCAGCCTTATAGCGGGAAGCACAGATACG. Its protein product is CASSLIAGSTDT. The CDR3, in full, reads CASSLIAGSTDTQYF.

Comment on this clone: The missing CDR3 end, 3 residues past where the read stops, is filled in from the germline J gene. This chain uses TRBV7-2 with TRBJ2-1; 8 bases map to TRBD2. The CDR3 is made up of 15 amino acids. V was clipped by 5 bases and J by 8 bases; unmatched bases: 11. Germline-derived CDR1 and CDR2 are SGHTA and FQGNSA. CDR3 DNA, as far as it was read: TGTGCCAGCAGCGGTGTAGTAGCGGGACCCTATGAG. It yields the protein CASSGVVAGPYE. The whole CDR3 protein reads CASSGVVAGPYEQFF. Using reference TRBV7-2 and TRBJ2-1 for the parts outside the CDR3, the full variable domain is GAGVSQSPSNKVTEKGKDVELRCDPISGHTALYWYRQSLGQGLEFLIYFQGNSAPDKSGLPSDRFSAERTGGSVSTLTIQRTQQEDSAVYLCASSGVVAGPYEQFFGPGTRLTVL.

Comments on this clone: The observed sequence ends 3 residues before the CDR3 terminus, with the missing tail filled in from the germline J gene. The chain links TRBV28 to TRBJ2-7; 8 nucleotides align to TRBD1. The V gene end was trimmed by 6 bases and the J gene end by 4 bases; junction bases not matched to a gene: 17. The CDR3 has 17 residues. In germline, CDR1 is MDHEN, CDR2 SYDVKM. The sequenced CDR3 bases are TGTGCCAGCAGAACCAGGGGGCGAGTCTTAAAGAGGTACGAG. This translates into CASRTRGRVLKRYE. The full CDR3 protein is CASRTRGRVLKRYEQYF.

In the case of this clone: The CDR3 end is not reached by the read, which stops 3 residues before it; the germline J gene fills it in. V usage is TRBV13 and J usage is TRBJ2-7; possible D gene TRBD1, 5 bases. V dropped 0 bases and J dropped 4 bases, with 13 bases sitting between them. The CDR3 is 15 residues long. CDR1 is PRHDT, CDR2 FYEKMQ, per germline (reference sequence). Partial CDR3 DNA: TGTGCCAGCAGCTTAGGCGGTCAGGGAATATACGAG. This translates into CASSLGGQGIYE. The full-length CDR3 reads as CASSLGGQGIYEQYF.

In the case of this clone: The read halts 3 residues ahead of the CDR3 end, with the missing end drawn from the germline J gene. The chain joins TRBV7-8 to TRBJ2-3, with a possible D match to TRBD1 (6 bases). CDR1 SGHVS and CDR2 FQNEAQ come from the germline V gene. The CDR3 has 15 residues. CDR3 protein: CASSLSDSLNQPQYF. CDR3 DNA (partial): TGTGCCAGCAGCTTATCGGACAGCCTCAATCAGCCG. The full variable domain, with the rest looked up from reference TRBV7-8 and TRBJ2-3, is GAGVSQSPRYKVAKRGQDVALRCDPISGHVSLFWYQQALGQGPEFLTYFQNEAQLDKSGLPSDRFFAERPEGSVSTLKIQRTQQEDSAVYLCASSLSDSLNQPQYFGPGTRLTVL.

A word on this clone: The read finishes 3 residues shy of the CDR3 end, and the germline J gene is used to complete it. The rearrangement uses TRBV6-2 or TRBV6-3 and TRBJ1-3, with D uncertain. Between the trimmed V and J ends, which lost 6 bases and 3 bases, there was a span of 6 bases. This CDR3 contains 12 residues. Germline assignment: CDR1 MNHEY and CDR2 SVGEGT. The sequenced part of the CDR3 DNA is TGTGCCAGCAGACTTAGTGGAAACACC. This sequence encodes CASRLSGNT. The complete CDR3 reads CASRLSGNTIYF.

About this clone: The read halts 3 residues ahead of the CDR3 end, with the missing end drawn from the germline J gene. The V and J genes are TRBV7-2 and TRBJ2-3; TRBD2 matches at 12 bases. This CDR3 is 17 amino acids long. Germline assignment: CDR1 SGHTA and CDR2 FQGNSA. Trimming at V came to 0 bases and at J to 7 bases, leaving 8 bases not matched to a gene. The CDR3 DNA, read in part, is TGTGCCAGCAGCTTAGCGGCTAGCGGGAGGGCCGTAAATACG. Protein: CASSLAASGRAVNT. The complete CDR3 sequence is CASSLAASGRAVNTQYF.

As regards this clone: The missing CDR3 end, 3 residues past where the read stops, is filled in from the germline J gene. The chain is built from TRBV6-1 and TRBJ2-2; TRBD2 matches at 7 bases. Germline V gene lookup returns CDR1 MNHNS and CDR2 SASEGT. CDR3 size: 15 residues. V lost 1 base to trimming and J lost 3 bases; unmatched junction nucleotides: 2. Partial CDR3 DNA: TGTGCCAGCAGTGAAGGCGGGAGTTACACCGGGGAG. It translates to CASSEGGSYTGE. In full, the CDR3 is CASSEGGSYTGELFF.

The CDR3 DNA, read in part, is TGCAGTGCTAGAGATACTCGGACTAGCGGCTACGAG. Translated, it gives CSARDTRTSGYE. From start to end, the CDR3 is CSARDTRTSGYEQYF. The chain employs TRBV20-1 and TRBJ2-7, with TRBD2 matching 10 bases. The CDR3 is cut off 3 residues early in the read; its end comes from the germline J gene. V lost 0 bases to trimming and J lost 3 bases; unmatched junction nucleotides: 5. CDR1 is DFQATT, CDR2 SNEGSKA, per germline (reference sequence). The CDR3 has 15 amino acids.